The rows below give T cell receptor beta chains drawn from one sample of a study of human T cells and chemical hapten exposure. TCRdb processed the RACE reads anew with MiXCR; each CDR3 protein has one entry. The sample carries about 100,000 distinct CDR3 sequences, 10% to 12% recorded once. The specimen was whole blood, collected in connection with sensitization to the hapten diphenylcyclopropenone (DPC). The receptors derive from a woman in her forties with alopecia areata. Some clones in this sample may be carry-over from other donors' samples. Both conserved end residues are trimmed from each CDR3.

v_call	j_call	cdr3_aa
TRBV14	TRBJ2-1	ASSYLGTPYNEQF
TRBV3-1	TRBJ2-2	ASSQRTGGVGRNTGELF
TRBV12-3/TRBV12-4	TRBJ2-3	ASSLMSGSTDTQY
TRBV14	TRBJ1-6	ASSQGARSSYNSPLH
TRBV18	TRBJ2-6	ASSPSGQGRAGANVLT
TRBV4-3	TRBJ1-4	ASSQDRSGANEKLF
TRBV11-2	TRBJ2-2	ASRLAVSSRHANTGELF
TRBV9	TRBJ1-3	ASSVYADRGSGNTIY
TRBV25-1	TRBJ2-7	ASSEAGTGGGEQY
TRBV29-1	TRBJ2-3	SVAPDSTDTQY
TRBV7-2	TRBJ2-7	ASSFTLVDGYEQY
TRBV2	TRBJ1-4	ASTTDTATNEKLF
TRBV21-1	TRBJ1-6	ASPLGQGQMYNSPLH
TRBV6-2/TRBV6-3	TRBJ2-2	ASSFDRGSGTGELF
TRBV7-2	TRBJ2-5	ASSLWSSSGKETQY
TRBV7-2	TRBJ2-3	ASSLEGRGAADTQY
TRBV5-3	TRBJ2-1	ARRGLSSYNEQF
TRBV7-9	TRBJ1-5	ASSRGTGVNQPQH
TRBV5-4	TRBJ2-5	ASTLGRGEETQY
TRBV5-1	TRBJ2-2	ASRTGGVGTGELF
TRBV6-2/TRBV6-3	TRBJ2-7	ASSFGTSSQSAYEQY
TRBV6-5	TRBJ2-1	ASSYPGLAGGGQF
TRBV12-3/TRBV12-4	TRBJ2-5	ASSFGWGEETQY
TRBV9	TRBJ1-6	ASSVEQYNSPLH
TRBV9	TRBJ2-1	ASSDPTSGGATYNEQF
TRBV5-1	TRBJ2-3	ASSLRQGGITDTQY
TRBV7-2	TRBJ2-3	ASSLVPTRGGADTQY
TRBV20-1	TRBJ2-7	SASPLAGYEQY
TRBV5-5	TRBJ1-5	ASSSDRARGQPQH
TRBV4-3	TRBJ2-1	ASSRTSGAYEQF
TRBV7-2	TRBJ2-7	ASSDRGTDYEQY
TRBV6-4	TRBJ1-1	ASSRDPQALGNTEAF
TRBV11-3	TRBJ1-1	ASSLDPGSGTEAF
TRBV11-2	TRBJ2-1	ASSLEQGYNEQF
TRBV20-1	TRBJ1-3	SARDLGQGGGLN
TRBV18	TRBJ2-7	ASSPTLAYEQY
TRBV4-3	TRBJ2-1	ASSQDLTSMGYNEQF
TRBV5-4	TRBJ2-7	ASSQGGLAPYEQY
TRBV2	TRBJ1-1	ASRREGVGNTEAF
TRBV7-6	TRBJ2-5	ASSETSVQETQY
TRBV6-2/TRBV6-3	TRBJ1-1	ASSYRNLNTEAF
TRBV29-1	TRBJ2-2	SVEARVANTGELF
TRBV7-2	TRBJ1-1	ASSLVRWDTEAF
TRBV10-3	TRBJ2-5	AISEYRGSETQY
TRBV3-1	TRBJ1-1	ASSLGVPFRLKLF
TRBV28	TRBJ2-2	ASSLRPRGAGELF
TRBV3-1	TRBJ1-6	ASSQEWGGSPLH
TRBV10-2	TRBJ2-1	ASRLAGEHGEQF
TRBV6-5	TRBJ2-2	ASSYSPTAGELF
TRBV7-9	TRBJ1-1	ASSFPQGRSTEAF
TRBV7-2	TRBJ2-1	ASSLGRERGRNEQF
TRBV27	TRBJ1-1	ASSFRGAIEAF
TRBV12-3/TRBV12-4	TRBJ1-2	ASSFPGSYGYT
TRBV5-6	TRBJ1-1	ASSPTGLPEAF
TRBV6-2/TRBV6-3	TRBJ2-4	ASSYSIGGIDRNIQY
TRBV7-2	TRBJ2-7	ASSLTTLSEQY
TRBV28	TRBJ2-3	ASGLTLNTQY
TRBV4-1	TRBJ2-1	ASSQDPTNNEQF
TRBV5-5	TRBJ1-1	ASSYAGTANTEAF
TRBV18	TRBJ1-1	ASSGTGAEAF